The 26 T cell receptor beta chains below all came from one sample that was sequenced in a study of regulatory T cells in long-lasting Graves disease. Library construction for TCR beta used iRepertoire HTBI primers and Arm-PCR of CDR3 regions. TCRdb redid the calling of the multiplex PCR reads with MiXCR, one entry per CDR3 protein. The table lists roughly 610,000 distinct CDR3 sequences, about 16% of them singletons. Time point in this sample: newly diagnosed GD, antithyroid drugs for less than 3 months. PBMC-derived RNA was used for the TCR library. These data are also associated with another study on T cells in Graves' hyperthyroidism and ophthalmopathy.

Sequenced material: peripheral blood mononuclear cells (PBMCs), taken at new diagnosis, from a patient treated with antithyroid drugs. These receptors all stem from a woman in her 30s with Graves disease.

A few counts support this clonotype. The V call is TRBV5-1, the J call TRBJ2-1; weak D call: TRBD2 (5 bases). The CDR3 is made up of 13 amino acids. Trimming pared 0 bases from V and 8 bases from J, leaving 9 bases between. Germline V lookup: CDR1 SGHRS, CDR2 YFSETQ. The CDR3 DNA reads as TGCGCCAGCAGCTTGGCGGGGTCCCATGAGCAGTTCTTC. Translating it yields CASSLAGSHEQFF.

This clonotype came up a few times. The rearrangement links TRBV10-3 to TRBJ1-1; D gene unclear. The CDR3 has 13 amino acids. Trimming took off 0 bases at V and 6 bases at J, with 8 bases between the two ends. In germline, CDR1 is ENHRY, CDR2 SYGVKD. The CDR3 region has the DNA TGTGCCATCAGTGAGTCTCTTACTTCTGAAGCTTTCTTT. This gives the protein CAISESLTSEAFF.

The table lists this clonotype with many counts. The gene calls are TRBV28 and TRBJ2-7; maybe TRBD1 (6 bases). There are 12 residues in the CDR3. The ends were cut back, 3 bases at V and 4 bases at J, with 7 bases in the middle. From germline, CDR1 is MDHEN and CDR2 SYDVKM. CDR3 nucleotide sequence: TGTGCCAGCAGTTTCAGGGGATACGAGCAGTACTTC. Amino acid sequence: CASSFRGYEQYF.

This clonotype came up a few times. The CDR3 bases are TGTGCCAGCAGTCCGAGGGACAGAAGACCCTACGAGCAGTACTTC. Amino acid sequence: CASSPRDRRPYEQYF. V gene TRBV28 combines with J gene TRBJ2-7; the match to TRBD1 covers 7 bases. With 5 bases clipped from V and 2 bases from J, the junction kept 9 bases outside the gene matches. CDR3 size: 15 residues. The V gene's germline CDR1 is MDHEN and CDR2 SYDVKM.

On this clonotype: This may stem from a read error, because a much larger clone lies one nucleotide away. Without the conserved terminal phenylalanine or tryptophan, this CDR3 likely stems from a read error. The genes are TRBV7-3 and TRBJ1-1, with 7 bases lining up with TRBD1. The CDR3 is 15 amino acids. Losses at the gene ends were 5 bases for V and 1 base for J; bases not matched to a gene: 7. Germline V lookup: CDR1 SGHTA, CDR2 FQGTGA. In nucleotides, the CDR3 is TGTGCCAGCAGCCTCAGACAGGGTACGAACACTGAAGCTTTCTCT. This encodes CASSLRQGTNTEAFS.

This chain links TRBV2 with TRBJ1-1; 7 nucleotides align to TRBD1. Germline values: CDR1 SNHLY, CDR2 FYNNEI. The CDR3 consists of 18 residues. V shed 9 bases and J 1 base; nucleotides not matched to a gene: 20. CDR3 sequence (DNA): TGTGCCAGGCTAATGTCAGCGAGTGGACAGGCCTGGAACACTGAAGCTTTCTTT. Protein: CARLMSASGQAWNTEAFF.

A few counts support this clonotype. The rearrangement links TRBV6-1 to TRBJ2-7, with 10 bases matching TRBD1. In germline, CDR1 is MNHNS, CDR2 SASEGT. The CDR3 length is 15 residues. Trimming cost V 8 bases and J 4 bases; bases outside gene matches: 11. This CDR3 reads CASVAGGQGLYEQYF. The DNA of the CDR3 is TGTGCCAGCGTAGCAGGGGGACAGGGGTTATACGAGCAGTACTTC.

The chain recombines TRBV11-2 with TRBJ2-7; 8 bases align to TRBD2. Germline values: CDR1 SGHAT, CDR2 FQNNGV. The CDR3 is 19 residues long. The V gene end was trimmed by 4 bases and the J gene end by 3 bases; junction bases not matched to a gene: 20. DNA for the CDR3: TGTGCCAGCAGCTCCCGAGGGGGGGCGCAAGCGGGGGTCGGCTACGAGCAGTACTTC. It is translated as CASSSRGGAQAGVGYEQYF.

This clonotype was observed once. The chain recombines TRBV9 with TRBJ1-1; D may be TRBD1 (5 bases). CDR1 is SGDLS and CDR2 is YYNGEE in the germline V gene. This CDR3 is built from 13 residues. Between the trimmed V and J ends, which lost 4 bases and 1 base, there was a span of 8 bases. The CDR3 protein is CASSTDRNTEAFF. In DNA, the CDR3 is TGTGCCAGCAGCACTGACAGGAACACTGAAGCTTTCTTT.

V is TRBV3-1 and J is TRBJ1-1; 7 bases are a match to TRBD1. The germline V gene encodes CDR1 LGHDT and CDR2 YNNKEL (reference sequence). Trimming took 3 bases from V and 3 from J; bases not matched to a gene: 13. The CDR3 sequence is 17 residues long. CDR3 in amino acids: CASSQGGQPMGHTEAFF. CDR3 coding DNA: TGTGCCAGCAGCCAGGGGGGACAGCCCATGGGTCACACTGAAGCTTTCTTT.

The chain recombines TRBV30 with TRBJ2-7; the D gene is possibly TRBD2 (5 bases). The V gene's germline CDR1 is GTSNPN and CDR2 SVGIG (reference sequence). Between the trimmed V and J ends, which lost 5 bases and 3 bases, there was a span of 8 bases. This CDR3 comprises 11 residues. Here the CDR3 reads CAWGLGYEQYF. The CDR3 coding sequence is TGTGCCTGGGGACTCGGCTACGAGCAGTACTTC.

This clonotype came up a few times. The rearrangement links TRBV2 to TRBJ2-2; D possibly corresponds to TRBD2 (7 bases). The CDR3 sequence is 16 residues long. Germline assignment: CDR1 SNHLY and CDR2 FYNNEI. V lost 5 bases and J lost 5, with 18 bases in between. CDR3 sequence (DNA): TGTGCCAGCAGTCCCGGGGGGCCTAGACGTACCGGGGAGCTGTTTTTT. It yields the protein CASSPGGPRRTGELFF.

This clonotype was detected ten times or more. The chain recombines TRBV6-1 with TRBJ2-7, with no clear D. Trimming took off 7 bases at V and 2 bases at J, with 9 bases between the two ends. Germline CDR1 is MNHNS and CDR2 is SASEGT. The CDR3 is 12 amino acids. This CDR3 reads CASKGIAYEQYF. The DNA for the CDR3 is TGTGCCAGCAAAGGGATCGCCTACGAGCAGTACTTC.

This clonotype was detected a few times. The CDR3, as DNA: TGTGCCAGCAGTTTATCCGCAAGAGCGGACAGGGAGGAGACCCAGTACTTC. Protein: CASSLSARADREETQYF. The chain joins TRBV28 to TRBJ2-5, with 8 bases lining up with TRBD1. The length of the CDR3 is 17 residues. Germline assignment: CDR1 MDHEN and CDR2 SYDVKM. The J segment lost 5 bases and the V segment lost 1 base, leaving 12 bases of the junction unmatched.

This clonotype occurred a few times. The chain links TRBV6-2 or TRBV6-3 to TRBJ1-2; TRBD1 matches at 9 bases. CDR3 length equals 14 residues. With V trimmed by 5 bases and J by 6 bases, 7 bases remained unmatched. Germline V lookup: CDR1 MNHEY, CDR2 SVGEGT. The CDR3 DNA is TGTGCCAGCAGTACGGACAGGGGAGGGAATGGCTACACCTTC. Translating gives CASSTDRGGNGYTF.

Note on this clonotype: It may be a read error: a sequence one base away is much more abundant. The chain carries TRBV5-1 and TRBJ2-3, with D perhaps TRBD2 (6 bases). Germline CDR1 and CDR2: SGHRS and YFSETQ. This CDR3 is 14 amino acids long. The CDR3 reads CASSFFGRVDTQCF. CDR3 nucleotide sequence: TGCGCCAGCAGCTTCTTCGGGAGAGTAGATACGCAGTGTTTT.

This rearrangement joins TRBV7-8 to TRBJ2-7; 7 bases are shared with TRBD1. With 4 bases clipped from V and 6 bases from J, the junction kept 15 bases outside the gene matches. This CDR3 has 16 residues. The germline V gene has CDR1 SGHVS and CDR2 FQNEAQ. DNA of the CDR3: TGTGCCAGCAGCTCGCTATCCGGGACAGTTCCGTTCGAGCAGTACTTC. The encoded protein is CASSSLSGTVPFEQYF.

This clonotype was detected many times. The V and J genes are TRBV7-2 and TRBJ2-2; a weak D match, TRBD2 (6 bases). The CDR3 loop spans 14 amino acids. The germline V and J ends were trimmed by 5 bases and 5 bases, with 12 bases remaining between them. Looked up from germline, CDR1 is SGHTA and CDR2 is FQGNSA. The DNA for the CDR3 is TGTGCCAGCAGCGCCTATGGGGGGACCGGGGAGCTGTTTTTT. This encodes CASSAYGGTGELFF.

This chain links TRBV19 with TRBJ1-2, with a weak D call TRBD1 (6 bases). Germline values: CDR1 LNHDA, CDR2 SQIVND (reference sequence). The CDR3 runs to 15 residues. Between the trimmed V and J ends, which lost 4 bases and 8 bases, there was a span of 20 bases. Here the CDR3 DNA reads TGTGCCAGTAGTACCCGGGACACTCTTGACGGCGGCTACACCTTC. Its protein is CASSTRDTLDGGYTF.

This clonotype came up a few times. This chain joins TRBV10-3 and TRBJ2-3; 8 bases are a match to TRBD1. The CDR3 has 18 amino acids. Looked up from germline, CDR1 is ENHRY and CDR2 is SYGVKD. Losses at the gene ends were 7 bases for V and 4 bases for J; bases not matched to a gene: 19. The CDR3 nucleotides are TGTGCCATCAAAAGTACCGGACAGGGTCCCCGGGACCCAGATACGCAGTATTTT. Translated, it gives CAIKSTGQGPRDPDTQYF.

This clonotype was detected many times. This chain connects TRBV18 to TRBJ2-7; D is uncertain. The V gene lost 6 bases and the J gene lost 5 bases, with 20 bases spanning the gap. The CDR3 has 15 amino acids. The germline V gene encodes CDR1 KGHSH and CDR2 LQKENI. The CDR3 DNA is TGTGCCAGCTCTCCCGGCACGTTGGGATCAGACGAGCAGTACTTC. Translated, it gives CASSPGTLGSDEQYF.

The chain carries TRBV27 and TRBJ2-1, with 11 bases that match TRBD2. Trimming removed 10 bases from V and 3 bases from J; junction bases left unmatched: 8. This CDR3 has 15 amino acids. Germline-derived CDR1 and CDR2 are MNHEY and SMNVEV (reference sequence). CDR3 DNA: TGTGCCACCAACCTTAGCGGGAGGGGCTACAATGAGCAGTTCTTC. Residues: CATNLSGRGYNEQFF.

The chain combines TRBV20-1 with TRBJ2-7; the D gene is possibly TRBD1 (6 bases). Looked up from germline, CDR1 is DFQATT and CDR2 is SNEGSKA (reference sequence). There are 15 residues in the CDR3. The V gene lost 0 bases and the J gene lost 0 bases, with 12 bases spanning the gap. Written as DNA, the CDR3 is TGCAGTGCTAGAGATCTGGACAGAAGCTCCTACGAGCAGTACTTC. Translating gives CSARDLDRSSYEQYF.

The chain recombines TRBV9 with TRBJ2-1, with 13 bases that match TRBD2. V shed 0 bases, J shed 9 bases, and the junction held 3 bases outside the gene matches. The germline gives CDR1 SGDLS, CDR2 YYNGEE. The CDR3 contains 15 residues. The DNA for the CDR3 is TGTGCCAGCAGCGTAGTACTAGCGGGGGGGAGTGAGCAGTTCTTC. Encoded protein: CASSVVLAGGSEQFF.

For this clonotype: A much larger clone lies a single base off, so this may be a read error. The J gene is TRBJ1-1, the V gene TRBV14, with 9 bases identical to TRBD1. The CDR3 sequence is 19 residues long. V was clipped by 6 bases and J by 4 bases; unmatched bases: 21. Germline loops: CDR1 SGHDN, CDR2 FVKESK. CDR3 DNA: TGTGCCAGCAGACGTAATATCCGCGGGACAGGGTTTGGAGGCACTGAAGCTTTCTTT. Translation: CASRRNIRGTGFGGTEAFF.

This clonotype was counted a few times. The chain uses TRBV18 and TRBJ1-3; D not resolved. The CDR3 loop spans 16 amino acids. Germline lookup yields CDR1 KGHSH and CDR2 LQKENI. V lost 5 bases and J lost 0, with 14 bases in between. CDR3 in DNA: TGTGCCAGCTCATTGTTCACCGACGTCTCTGGAAACACCATATATTTT. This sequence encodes CASSLFTDVSGNTIYF.